This T cell receptor (beta chain) was obtained from a study of OX40 agonist ivuxolimab in advanced cancers. Per germline, CDR1 LGHNA and CDR2 YSLEER. V was pared by 4 bases and J by 7 bases, with 19 bases between. There are 15 residues in the CDR3. The method was immunoSEQ multiplex PCR; TCRdb's version includes in-frame clones alone and lacks a portion of them. Found here are tens of thousands of clones, around 90% of them singletons; the top ten hold around 14%. The specimen was CD4+ or CD8+ T cells sorted from blood, collected in a trial of the OX40 agonist ivuxolimab. The clonotype originates from an adult with an advanced solid tumor such as melanoma, head and neck, liver or kidney cancer. V gene TRBV4-3 combines with J gene TRBJ2-5, with D possibly being TRBD2 (6 bases). CDR3 sequence reads: CASSPQGGRGGTQYF. The DNA for the CDR3 is TGCGCCAGCAGCCCCCAGGGAGGTAGGGGTGGGACCCAGTACTTC.